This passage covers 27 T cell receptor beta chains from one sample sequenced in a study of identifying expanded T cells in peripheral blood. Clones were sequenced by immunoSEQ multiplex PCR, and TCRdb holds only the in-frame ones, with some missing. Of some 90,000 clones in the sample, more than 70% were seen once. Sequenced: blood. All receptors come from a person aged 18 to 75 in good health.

This CDR3 reads CASSQRGLAGEKLFF. CDR3 DNA sequence: TGTGCCAGCAGTCAAAGGGGGCTTGCAGGGGAAAAACTGTTTTTT. This rearrangement joins TRBV28 to TRBJ1-4, with 7 bases lining up with TRBD1. The CDR3 extends over 15 amino acids. V shed 5 bases, J shed 8 bases, and the junction held 11 bases outside the gene matches. The V gene's germline CDR1 is MDHEN and CDR2 SYDVKM. Filled out from reference TRBV28 and TRBJ1-4, the complete variable domain reads DVKVTQSSRYLVKRTGEKVFLECVQDMDHENMFWYRQDPGLGLRLIYFSYDVKMKEKGDIPEGYSVSREKKERFSLILESASTNQTSMYLCASSQRGLAGEKLFFGSGTQLSVL.

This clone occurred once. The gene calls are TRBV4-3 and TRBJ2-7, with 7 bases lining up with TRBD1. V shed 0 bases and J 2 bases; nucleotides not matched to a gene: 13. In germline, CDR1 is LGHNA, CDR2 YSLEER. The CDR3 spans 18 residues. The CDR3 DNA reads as TGCGCCAGCAGCCAAGATAGCCAAACCGGGACAGCTACCTACGAGCAGTACTTC. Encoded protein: CASSQDSQTGTATYEQYF.

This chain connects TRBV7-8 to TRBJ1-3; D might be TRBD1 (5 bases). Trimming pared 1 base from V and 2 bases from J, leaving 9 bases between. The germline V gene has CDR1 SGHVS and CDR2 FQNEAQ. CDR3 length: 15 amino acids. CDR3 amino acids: CASSLVRAPGNTIYF. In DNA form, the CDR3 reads TGTGCCAGCAGCTTAGTCAGGGCGCCTGGAAACACCATATATTTT.

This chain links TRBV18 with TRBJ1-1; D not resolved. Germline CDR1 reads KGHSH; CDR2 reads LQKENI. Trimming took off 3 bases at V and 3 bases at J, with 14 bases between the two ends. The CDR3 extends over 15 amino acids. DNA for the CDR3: TGTGCCAGCTCACCCTTGCCCATCCCGGACACTGAAGCTTTCTTT. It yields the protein CASSPLPIPDTEAFF.

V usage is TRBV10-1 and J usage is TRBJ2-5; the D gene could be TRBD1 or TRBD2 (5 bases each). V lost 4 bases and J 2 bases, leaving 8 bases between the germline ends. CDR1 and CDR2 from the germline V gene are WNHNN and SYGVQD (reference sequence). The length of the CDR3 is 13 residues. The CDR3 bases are TGCGCCAGCAGTGGGGGGACGCAAGAGACCCAGTACTTC. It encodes CASSGGTQETQYF.

CDR3 in amino acids: CASSPWGVFNTEAFF. The CDR3, as DNA: TGTGCCAGTAGTCCCTGGGGCGTTTTTAACACTGAAGCTTTCTTT. V and J are TRBV19 and TRBJ1-1, with TRBD1 as a possible D gene (5 bases). The CDR3 runs to 15 residues. With 5 bases removed from V and 2 bases from J, the gap between germline ends came to 15 bases. Germline V gene data show CDR1 as LNHDA and CDR2 as SQIVND (reference sequence).

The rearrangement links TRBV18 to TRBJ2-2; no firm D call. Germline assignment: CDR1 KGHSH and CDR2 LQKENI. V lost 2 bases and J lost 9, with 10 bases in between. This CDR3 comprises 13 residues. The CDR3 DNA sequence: TGTGCCAGCTCACCATCAAGTACCTGGGAGCTGTTTTTT. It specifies CASSPSSTWELFF.

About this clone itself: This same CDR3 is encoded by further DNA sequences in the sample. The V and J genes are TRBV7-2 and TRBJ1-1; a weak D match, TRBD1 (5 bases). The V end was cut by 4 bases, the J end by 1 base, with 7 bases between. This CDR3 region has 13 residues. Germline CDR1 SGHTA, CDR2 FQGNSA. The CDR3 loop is CASSSDRNTEAFF. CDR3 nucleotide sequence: TGTGCCAGCAGCTCCGACAGGAACACTGAAGCTTTCTTT.

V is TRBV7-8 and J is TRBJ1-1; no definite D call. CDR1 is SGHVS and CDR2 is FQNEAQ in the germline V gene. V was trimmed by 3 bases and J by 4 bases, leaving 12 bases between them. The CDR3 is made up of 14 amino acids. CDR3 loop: CASSFDGPPTEAFF. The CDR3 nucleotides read TGTGCCAGCAGCTTTGACGGCCCCCCCACTGAAGCTTTCTTT.

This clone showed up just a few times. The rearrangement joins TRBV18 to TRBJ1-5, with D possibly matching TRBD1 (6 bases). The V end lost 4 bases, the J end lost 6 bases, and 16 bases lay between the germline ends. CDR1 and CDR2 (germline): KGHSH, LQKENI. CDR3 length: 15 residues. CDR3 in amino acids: CASSLGIGGGQPQHF. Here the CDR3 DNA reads TGTGCCAGCTCACTAGGGATAGGGGGAGGTCAGCCCCAGCATTTT.

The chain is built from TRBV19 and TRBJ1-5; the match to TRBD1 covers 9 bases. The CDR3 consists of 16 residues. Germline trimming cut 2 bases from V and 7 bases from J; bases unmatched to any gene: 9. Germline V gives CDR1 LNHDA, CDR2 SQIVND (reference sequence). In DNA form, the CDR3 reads TGTGCCAGTAGTATATATTTGGGACAGGGAAACCAGCCCCAGCATTTT. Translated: CASSIYLGQGNQPQHF. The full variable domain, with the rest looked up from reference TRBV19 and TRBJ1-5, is DGGITQSPKYLFRKEGQNVTLSCEQNLNHDAMYWYRQDPGQGLRLIYYSQIVNDFQKGDIAEGYSVSREKKESFPLTVTSAQKNPTAFYLCASSIYLGQGNQPQHFGDGTRLSIL.

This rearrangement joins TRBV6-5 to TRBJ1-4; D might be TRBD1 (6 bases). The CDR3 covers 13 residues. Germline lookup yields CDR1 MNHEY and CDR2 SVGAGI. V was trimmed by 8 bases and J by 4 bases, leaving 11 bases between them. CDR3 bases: TGTGCCAGCCGTCAGGGGTTTAATGAAAAACTGTTTTTT. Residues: CASRQGFNEKLFF.

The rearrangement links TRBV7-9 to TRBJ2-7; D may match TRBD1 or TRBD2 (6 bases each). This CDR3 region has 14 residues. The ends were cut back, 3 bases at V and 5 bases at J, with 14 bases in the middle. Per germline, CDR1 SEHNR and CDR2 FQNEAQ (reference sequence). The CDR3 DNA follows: TGTGCCAGCAGCTTGGTCCAGGGGAGGAACGAGCAGTACTTC. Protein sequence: CASSLVQGRNEQYF.

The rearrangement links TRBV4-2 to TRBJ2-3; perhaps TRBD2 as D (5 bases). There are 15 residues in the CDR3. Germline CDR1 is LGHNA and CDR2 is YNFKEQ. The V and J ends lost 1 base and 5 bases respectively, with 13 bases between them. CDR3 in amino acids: CASSQGTGIGDTQYF. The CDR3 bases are TGTGCCAGCAGCCAAGGGACCGGGATCGGAGATACGCAGTATTTT.

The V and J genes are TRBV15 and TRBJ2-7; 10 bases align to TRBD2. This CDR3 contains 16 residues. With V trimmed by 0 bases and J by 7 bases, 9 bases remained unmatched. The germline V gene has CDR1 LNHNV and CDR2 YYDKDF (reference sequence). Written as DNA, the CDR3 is TGTGCCACCAGCAGAGATCACCTAGCGGGGGTGGGTGAGCAGTACTTC. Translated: CATSRDHLAGVGEQYF.

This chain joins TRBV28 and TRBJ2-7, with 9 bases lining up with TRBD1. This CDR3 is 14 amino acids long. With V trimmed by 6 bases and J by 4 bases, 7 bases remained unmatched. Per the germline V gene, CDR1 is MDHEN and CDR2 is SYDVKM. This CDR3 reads CASRPPTGGYEQYF. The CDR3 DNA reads TGTGCCAGCAGACCCCCGACAGGGGGTTACGAGCAGTACTTC.

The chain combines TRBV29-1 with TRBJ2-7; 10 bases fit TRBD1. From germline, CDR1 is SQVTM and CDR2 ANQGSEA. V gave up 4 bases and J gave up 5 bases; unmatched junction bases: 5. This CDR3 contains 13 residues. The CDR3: CSVGGQGNDEQYF. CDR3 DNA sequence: TGCAGCGTTGGGGGACAGGGGAACGACGAGCAGTACTTC.

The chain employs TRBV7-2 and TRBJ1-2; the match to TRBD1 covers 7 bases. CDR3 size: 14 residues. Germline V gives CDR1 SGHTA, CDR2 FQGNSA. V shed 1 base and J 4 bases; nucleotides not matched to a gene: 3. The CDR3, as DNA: TGTGCCAGCAGCTTAGAGTCAGGGGGCTATGGCTACACCTTC. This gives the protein CASSLESGGYGYTF.

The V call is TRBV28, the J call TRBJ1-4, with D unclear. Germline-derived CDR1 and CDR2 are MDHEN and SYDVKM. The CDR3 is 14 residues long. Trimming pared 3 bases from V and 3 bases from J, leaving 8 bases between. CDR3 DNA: TGTGCCAGCAGTTTCGGGCCCGCTAATGAAAAACTGTTTTTT. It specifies CASSFGPANEKLFF.

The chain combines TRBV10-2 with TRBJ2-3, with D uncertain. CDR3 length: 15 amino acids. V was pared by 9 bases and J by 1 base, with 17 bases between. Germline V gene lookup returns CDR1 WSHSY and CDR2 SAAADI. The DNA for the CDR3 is TGCGCCAGTACTAACACGGACCCACGCACAGATACGCAGTATTTT. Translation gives CASTNTDPRTDTQYF.

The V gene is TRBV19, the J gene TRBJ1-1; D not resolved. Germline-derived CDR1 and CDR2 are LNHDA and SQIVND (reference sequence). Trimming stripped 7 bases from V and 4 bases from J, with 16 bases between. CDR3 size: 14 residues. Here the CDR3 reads CASTMDLLGTEAFF. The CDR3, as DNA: TGTGCCAGTACCATGGACCTTCTAGGCACTGAAGCTTTCTTT.

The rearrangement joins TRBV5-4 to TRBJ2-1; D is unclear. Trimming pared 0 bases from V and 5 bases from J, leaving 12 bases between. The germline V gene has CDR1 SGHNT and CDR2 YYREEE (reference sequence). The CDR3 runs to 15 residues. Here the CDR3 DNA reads TGTGCCAGCAGCTTGGGGGCCCTTTCTAACAATGAGCAGTTCTTC. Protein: CASSLGALSNNEQFF. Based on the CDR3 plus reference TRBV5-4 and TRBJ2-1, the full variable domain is ETGVTQSPTHLIKTRGQQVTLRCSSQSGHNTVSWYQQALGQGPQFIFQYYREEENGRGNFPPRFSGLQFPNYSSELNVNALELDDSALYLCASSLGALSNNEQFFGPGTRLTVL.

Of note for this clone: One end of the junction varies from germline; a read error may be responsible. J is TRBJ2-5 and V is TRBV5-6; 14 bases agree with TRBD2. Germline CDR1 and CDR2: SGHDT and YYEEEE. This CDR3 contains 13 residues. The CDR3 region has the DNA TGTGCCAGCAGCTCGACTAGCGGGGGGGCCAAGCACTTC. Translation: CASSSTSGGAKHF. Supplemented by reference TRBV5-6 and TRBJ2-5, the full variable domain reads DAGVTQSPTHLIKTRGQQVTLRCSPKSGHDTVSWYQQALGQGPQFIFQYYEEEERQRGNFPDRFSGHQFPNYSSELNVNALLLGDSALYLCASSSTSGGAKHFGPGTRLLVL.

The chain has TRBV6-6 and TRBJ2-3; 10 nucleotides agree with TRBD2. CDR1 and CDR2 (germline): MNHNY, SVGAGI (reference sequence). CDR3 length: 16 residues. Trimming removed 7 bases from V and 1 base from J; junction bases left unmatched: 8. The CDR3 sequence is CASTPLAGGGTDTQYF. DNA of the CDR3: TGTGCCAGCACCCCTTTAGCGGGGGGCGGCACAGATACGCAGTATTTT.

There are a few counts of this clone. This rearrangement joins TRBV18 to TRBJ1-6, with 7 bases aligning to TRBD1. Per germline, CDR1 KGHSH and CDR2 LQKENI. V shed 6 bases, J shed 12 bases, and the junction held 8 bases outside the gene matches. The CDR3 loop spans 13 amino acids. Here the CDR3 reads CASSPAQGRPLHF. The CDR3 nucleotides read TGTGCCAGCTCCCCGGCACAGGGGCGACCCCTCCACTTT.

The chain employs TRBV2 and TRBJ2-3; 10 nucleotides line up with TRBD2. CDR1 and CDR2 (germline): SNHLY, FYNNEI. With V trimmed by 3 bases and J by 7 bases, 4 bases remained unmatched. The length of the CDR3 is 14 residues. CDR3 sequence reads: CASSEPSGGHTQYF. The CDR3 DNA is TGTGCCAGCAGTGAGCCTAGCGGGGGCCATACGCAGTATTTT.

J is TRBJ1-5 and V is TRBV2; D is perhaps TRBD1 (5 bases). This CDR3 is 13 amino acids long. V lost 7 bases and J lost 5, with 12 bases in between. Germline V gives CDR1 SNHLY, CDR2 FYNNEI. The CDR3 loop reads CASTRWGDQPQHF. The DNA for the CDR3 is TGTGCCAGCACCCGGTGGGGGGATCAGCCCCAGCATTTT.